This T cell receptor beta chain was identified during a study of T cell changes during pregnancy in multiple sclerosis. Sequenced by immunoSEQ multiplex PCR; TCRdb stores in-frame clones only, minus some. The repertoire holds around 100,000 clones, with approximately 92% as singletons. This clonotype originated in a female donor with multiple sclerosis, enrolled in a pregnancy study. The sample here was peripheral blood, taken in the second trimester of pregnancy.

CDR3 nucleotide sequence: TGCGCCAGCAGCTTAGGCGGCAGAGAGGATAATGGCTACACCTTC. It yields the protein CASSLGGREDNGYTF. The V and J genes are TRBV5-1 and TRBJ1-2; D gene unclear. The germline V and J ends were trimmed by 2 bases and 6 bases, with 17 bases remaining between them. Germline CDR1 is SGHRS and CDR2 is YFSETQ. This CDR3 comprises 15 residues. Using reference TRBV5-1 and TRBJ1-2 for the parts outside the CDR3, the full variable domain is KAGVTQTPRYLIKTRGQQVTLSCSPISGHRSVSWYQQTPGQGLQFLFEYFSETQRNKGNFPGRFSGRQFSNSRSEMNVSTLELGDSALYLCASSLGGREDNGYTFGSGTRLTVV.